This T cell receptor beta chain was obtained from a study of CD8 T cells in ankylosing spondylitis. Whole-study results and caveats: Earlier literature documents some of the motif variants in reactive arthritis synovial fluid and blood. The study looked at matched synovial fluid samples from ankylosing spondylitis patients. Disease-linked clones were reported to be significantly enriched there. A TCR beta motif made of several highly homologous variants seemed typical of ankylosing spondylitis blood.

CDR1 and CDR2 (germline): LNHNV, YYDKDF (reference sequence). V was cut by 0 bases and J by 7 bases, with 9 bases left in between. This CDR3 contains 13 residues. Via MiXCR, TCRdb re-called the 5' RACE reads, giving one row per CDR3 protein. The sample includes around 490,000 distinct CDR3 sequences, approximately 5% of them seen just once. The sample holds many counts of this clonotype. The target antigen is unknown. The TCR comes from a male donor with ankylosing spondylitis. The material sequenced was blood, either unsorted or a sorted T cell fraction (not recorded which). The genes are TRBV15 and TRBJ1-2; D call uncertain. The CDR3 DNA is TGTGCCACCAGCAGAGATCGGGCTCGTGGCTACACCTTC. Amino acid sequence: CATSRDRARGYTF.